One sample yielded the 20 T cell receptor beta chains listed below, sequenced in a study of OX40 agonist ivuxolimab in advanced cancers. Assay: immunoSEQ multiplex PCR; the TCRdb copy retains only in-frame clones and omits some. The sample yields about 77,000 clones, about 93% seen once. Sequenced material: CD4+ or CD8+ T cells sorted from blood, taken in a trial of the OX40 agonist ivuxolimab. The source is an adult with an advanced solid tumor such as melanoma, head and neck, liver or kidney cancer.

The chain joins TRBV2 to TRBJ2-7; 12 nucleotides agree with TRBD2. Germline-derived CDR1 and CDR2 are SNHLY and FYNNEI. Losses at the gene ends were 4 bases for V and 6 bases for J; bases not matched to a gene: 10. The CDR3 has 16 amino acids. The CDR3, as DNA: TGTGCCAGCAGTGCTAGCGGGAGGGTTAATCTGAGCGAGCAGTACTTC. Translating gives CASSASGRVNLSEQYF.

V and J are TRBV11-3 and TRBJ2-1; D is unclear. Germline V gene data show CDR1 as SGHNT and CDR2 as YENEEA. V was shortened by 0 bases and J by 1 base, with 7 bases between the two germline ends. The CDR3 is made up of 15 amino acids. The DNA for the CDR3 is TGTGCCAGCAGCTTAGAAGGTGGATCCTACAATGAGCAGTTCTTC. Translated: CASSLEGGSYNEQFF.

This clone appeared a few times. The chain has TRBV6-1 and TRBJ2-7; unclear D gene. The CDR3 is made up of 12 amino acids. Germline assignment: CDR1 MNHNS and CDR2 SASEGT. Trimming took 4 bases from V and 4 from J, leaving 8 bases between them. CDR3 residues: CASSGLGYEQYF. DNA of the CDR3: TGTGCCAGCAGTGGGCTGGGGTACGAGCAGTACTTC.

The chain couples TRBV5-1 to TRBJ2-7; TRBD2 is a possible D gene (5 bases). The germline CDR1 and CDR2 sequences are SGHRS and YFSETQ. Trimming pared 0 bases from V and 6 bases from J, leaving 19 bases between. There are 16 residues in the CDR3. CDR3 sequence (DNA): TGCGCCAGCAGCTTGGCTGTAGGGTCTAGCTACGGCGAGCAGTACTTC. Its translation is CASSLAVGSSYGEQYF.

The chain carries TRBV7-2 and TRBJ2-7; D perhaps matches TRBD1 (6 bases). The ends were cut back, 4 bases at V and 5 bases at J, with 21 bases in the middle. The germline CDR1 and CDR2 sequences are SGHTA and FQGNSA. The CDR3 runs 16 residues. CDR3 region: CASSSLPDTGNHEQYF. In DNA, the CDR3 is TGTGCCAGCAGCTCCCTACCCGATACAGGGAACCACGAGCAGTACTTC. Supplemented by reference TRBV7-2 and TRBJ2-7, the full variable domain reads GAGVSQSPSNKVTEKGKDVELRCDPISGHTALYWYRQSLGQGLEFLIYFQGNSAPDKSGLPSDRFSAERTGGSVSTLTIQRTQQEDSAVYLCASSSLPDTGNHEQYFGPGTRLTVT.

This chain connects TRBV30 to TRBJ2-3; 7 positions agree with TRBD2. The CDR3 has 15 residues. Germline V gene sequence: CDR1 GTSNPN, CDR2 SVGIG (reference sequence). Trimming at V came to 2 bases and at J to 3 bases, leaving 8 bases not matched to a gene. The CDR3: CAWSQWGGGTDTQYF. CDR3 in DNA: TGTGCCTGGAGTCAATGGGGCGGGGGTACAGATACGCAGTATTTT.

V is TRBV6-5 and J is TRBJ2-5; 8 positions match TRBD1. The CDR3 contains 14 residues. The V segment lost 6 bases and the J segment 4 bases; nucleotides outside the gene matches: 7. Germline V gene lookup returns CDR1 MNHEY and CDR2 SVGAGI. In DNA, the CDR3 is TGTGCCAGCAGAACCGGGACAGGTATAGAGACCCAGTACTTC. It encodes CASRTGTGIETQYF.

The J gene is TRBJ1-6, the V gene TRBV27; D perhaps matches TRBD1 (5 bases). The V gene's germline CDR1 is MNHEY and CDR2 SMNVEV (reference sequence). Trimming removed 8 bases at V and 10 bases at J, with 12 bases between. CDR3 size: 12 residues. The CDR3 loop is CASSGTASPLHF. In DNA, the CDR3 is TGTGCCAGCTCAGGGACTGCATCACCCCTCCACTTT.

CDR3 region: CASSSQTGTANTEAFF. The CDR3 coding sequence is TGTGCCAGCAGTTCTCAGACCGGGACAGCGAACACTGAAGCTTTCTTT. This chain connects TRBV7-2 to TRBJ1-1, with TRBD1 identical over 7 bases. The CDR3 runs 16 residues. With V trimmed by 6 bases and J by 1 base, 11 bases remained unmatched. Per the germline V gene, CDR1 is SGHTA and CDR2 is FQGNSA.

This sequence joins TRBV2 and TRBJ1-2; the match to TRBD1 covers 12 bases. Germline V gene sequence: CDR1 SNHLY, CDR2 FYNNEI. The CDR3 spans 15 residues. J lost 5 bases, V lost 4 bases, and 5 bases had no gene match. The CDR3 reads CASSVGQGAGYGYTF. The CDR3 bases are TGTGCCAGCAGTGTGGGACAGGGGGCAGGGTATGGCTACACCTTC. The entire variable domain, with the rest obtained from reference TRBV2 and TRBJ1-2, is as follows: EPEVTQTPSHQVTQMGQEVILRCVPISNHLYFYWYRQILGQKVEFLVSFYNNEISEKSEIFDDQFSVERPDGSNFTLKIRSTKLEDSAMYFCASSVGQGAGYGYTFGSGTRLTVV.

The chain joins TRBV6-1 to TRBJ1-4, with D hard to call. The CDR3 runs 13 residues. Trimming stripped 1 base from V and 7 bases from J, with 7 bases between. Per the germline V gene, CDR1 is MNHNS and CDR2 is SASEGT. CDR3: CASSEVDREKLFF. The CDR3 DNA follows: TGTGCCAGCAGTGAAGTTGACCGTGAAAAACTGTTTTTT.

This chain joins TRBV9 and TRBJ2-7, with D possibly TRBD1 on 6 matching bases. CDR1 and CDR2 (germline): SGDLS, YYNGEE. CDR3 size: 13 residues. Trimming took 4 bases from V and 6 from J, leaving 14 bases between them. The CDR3 protein is CASSPSRGFEQYF. Written as DNA, the CDR3 is TGTGCCAGCAGCCCAAGCAGGGGTTTCGAGCAGTACTTC.

This clone was recorded only once. V gene TRBV7-8 combines with J gene TRBJ2-2, with D possibly TRBD2 on 6 matching bases. The CDR3 has 14 amino acids. Germline CDR1 is SGHVS and CDR2 is FQNEAQ. Trimming shortened V by 4 bases and J by 1 base, and 7 bases separated the two germline ends. CDR3 in amino acids: CASSYGGNTGELFF. The CDR3 nucleotides are TGTGCCAGCAGCTACGGGGGGAACACCGGGGAGCTGTTTTTT.

The chain couples TRBV9 to TRBJ1-4, with D possibly TRBD1 on 5 matching bases. Germline assignment: CDR1 SGDLS and CDR2 YYNGEE. The ends were cut back, 3 bases at V and 3 bases at J, with 9 bases in the middle. This CDR3 contains 14 residues. The CDR3 protein is CASSATGSNEKLFF. Here the CDR3 DNA reads TGTGCCAGCAGCGCAACAGGATCTAATGAAAAACTGTTTTTT.

This clone was seen just once. This chain uses TRBV4-3 with TRBJ2-7, with TRBD1 matching over 9 bases. The CDR3 has 15 amino acids. V shed 4 bases, J shed 2 bases, and the junction held 6 bases outside the gene matches. Germline CDR1 is LGHNA and CDR2 is YSLEER. CDR3 sequence reads: CASSPRDRVPYEQYF. CDR3 nucleotides: TGCGCCAGCAGCCCCCGGGACAGGGTCCCCTACGAGCAGTACTTC.

This chain uses TRBV6-1 with TRBJ2-1; 7 nucleotides align to TRBD2. Germline trimming cut 11 bases from V and 4 bases from J; bases unmatched to any gene: 5. The CDR3 spans 12 residues. Germline loops: CDR1 MNHNS, CDR2 SASEGT. CDR3 sequence (DNA): TGTGCCGGGGGGGACCAATACAATGAGCAGTTCTTC. This codes for CAGGDQYNEQFF.

The chain employs TRBV5-1 and TRBJ1-4; the D is unclear. V was shortened by 4 bases and J by 3 bases, with 13 bases between the two germline ends. Germline-derived CDR1 and CDR2 are SGHRS and YFSETQ. The CDR3 sequence is 15 residues long. The CDR3 nucleotides are TGCGCCAGCAGCCCCTCCGGTGGGTCTAATGAAAAACTGTTTTTT. It codes for CASSPSGGSNEKLFF. Full variable domain (outside the CDR3, taken from reference TRBV5-1 and TRBJ1-4): KAGVTQTPRYLIKTRGQQVTLSCSPISGHRSVSWYQQTPGQGLQFLFEYFSETQRNKGNFPGRFSGRQFSNSRSEMNVSTLELGDSALYLCASSPSGGSNEKLFFGSGTQLSVL.

The chain carries TRBV9 and TRBJ1-1; 8 bases are a match to TRBD1. The CDR3 totals 13 residues. J was trimmed by 7 bases and V by 1 base; bases with no gene match: 3. CDR1 SGDLS and CDR2 YYNGEE come from the germline V gene. The DNA for the CDR3 is TGTGCCAGCAGCGTACTACAGGGGGGTGAAGCTTTCTTT. As protein: CASSVLQGGEAFF.

The chain joins TRBV10-3 to TRBJ1-2; unclear D gene. The CDR3 extends over 13 amino acids. Looked up from germline, CDR1 is ENHRY and CDR2 is SYGVKD. The ends were cut back, 2 bases at V and 2 bases at J, with 6 bases in the middle. In DNA form, the CDR3 reads TGTGCCATCAGTGAGGGAACCAACTATGGCTACACCTTC. It codes for CAISEGTNYGYTF.

The chain has TRBV2 and TRBJ2-7, with D possibly TRBD2 on 6 matching bases. CDR3 length: 14 residues. Germline V gene sequence: CDR1 SNHLY, CDR2 FYNNEI. V was pared by 0 bases and J by 6 bases, with 12 bases between. The CDR3 is CASSEARGLGEQYF. Written as DNA, the CDR3 is TGTGCCAGCAGTGAAGCGCGGGGCCTCGGCGAGCAGTACTTC.